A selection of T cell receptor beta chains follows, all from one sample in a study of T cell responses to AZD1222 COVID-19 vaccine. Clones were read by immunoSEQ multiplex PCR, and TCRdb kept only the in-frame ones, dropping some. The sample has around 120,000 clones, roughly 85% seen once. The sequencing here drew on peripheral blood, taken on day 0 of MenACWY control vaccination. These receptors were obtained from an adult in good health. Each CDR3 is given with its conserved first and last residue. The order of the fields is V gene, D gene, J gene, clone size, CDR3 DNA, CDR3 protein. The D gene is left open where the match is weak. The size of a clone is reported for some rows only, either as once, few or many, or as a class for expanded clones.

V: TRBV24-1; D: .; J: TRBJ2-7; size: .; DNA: TGTGCCACCAGTCGGGGGTTCGGGATTAGAAGCTCCTACGAGCAGTACTTC; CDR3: CATSRGFGIRSSYEQYF
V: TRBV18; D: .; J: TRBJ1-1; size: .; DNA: TGTGCCAGCTCACGGAGCCGGGGGCTCAACACTGAAGCTTTCTTT; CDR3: CASSRSRGLNTEAFF
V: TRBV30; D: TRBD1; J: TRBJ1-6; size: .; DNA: TGTGCCTGGGACGGGACAGGGGGCTTGTCACCCCTCCACTTT; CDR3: CAWDGTGGLSPLHF
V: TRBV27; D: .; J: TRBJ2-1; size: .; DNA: TGTGCCAGCAGTTTTGGGGGCTCGGAGCAGTTCTTC; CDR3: CASSFGGSEQFF
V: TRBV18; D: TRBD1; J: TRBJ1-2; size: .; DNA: TGTGCCAGTTGGGGGACAGGGTTCTCGACTAACTATGGCTACACCTTC; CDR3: CASWGTGFSTNYGYTF
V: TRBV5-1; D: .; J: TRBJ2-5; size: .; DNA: TGCGCCAGCAACCGCCAGGGGTACCAAGAGACCCAGTACTTC; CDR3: CASNRQGYQETQYF
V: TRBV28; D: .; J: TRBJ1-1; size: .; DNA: TGTGCCAGCAGTCGGACCGACAGCATGAACACTGAAGCTTTCTTT; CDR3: CASSRTDSMNTEAFF
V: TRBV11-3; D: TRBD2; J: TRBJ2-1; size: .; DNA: TGTGCCAGCAGCTTCCAGCGGGGGGACAATGAGCAGTTCTTC; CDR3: CASSFQRGDNEQFF
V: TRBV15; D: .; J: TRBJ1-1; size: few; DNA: TGTGCCACCAGCATTTACCCGCCCATTGAAGCTTTCTTT; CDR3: CATSIYPPIEAFF
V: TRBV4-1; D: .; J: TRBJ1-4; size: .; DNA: TGCGCCAGCAGAGAGGGGCGCACTAATGAAAAACTGTTTTTT; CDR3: CASREGRTNEKLFF
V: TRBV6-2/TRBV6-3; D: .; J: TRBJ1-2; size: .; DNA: TGTGCCAGCAGTTACATAACAGCCATCCAAGAAGTTAACTATGGCTACACCTTC; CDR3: CASSYITAIQEVNYGYTF
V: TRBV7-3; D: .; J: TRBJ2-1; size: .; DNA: TGTGCCAGCAGCTTAACCCCCCTAGAAAATGAGCAGTTCTTC; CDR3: CASSLTPLENEQFF
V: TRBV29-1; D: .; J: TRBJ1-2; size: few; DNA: TGCAGCGTTGAGGCCAGTAACTATGGCTACACCTTC; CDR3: CSVEASNYGYTF
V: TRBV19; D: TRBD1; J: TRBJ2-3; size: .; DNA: TGTGCCAGTAGGACAGGGGGCACAGATACGCAGTATTTT; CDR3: CASRTGGTDTQYF
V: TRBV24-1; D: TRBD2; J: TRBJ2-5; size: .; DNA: TGTGCCACCAGTGAAGGACTAGCGGGGGGCCAAGAGACCCAGTACTTC; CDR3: CATSEGLAGGQETQYF
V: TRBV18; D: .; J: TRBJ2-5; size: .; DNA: TGTGCCAGCTCACCCCCTGACTCAAAAGAGACCCAGTACTTC; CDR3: CASSPPDSKETQYF
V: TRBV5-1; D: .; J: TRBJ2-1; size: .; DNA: TGCGCCAGCAGCCCCCGAGGGGGACCCAGTGAGCAGTTCTTC; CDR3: CASSPRGGPSEQFF
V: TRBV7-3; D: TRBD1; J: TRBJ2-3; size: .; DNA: TGTGCCAGCAGCCCGACAGGGGCGACAGATACGCAGTATTTT; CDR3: CASSPTGATDTQYF
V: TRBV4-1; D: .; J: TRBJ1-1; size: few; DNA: TGCGCCAGCAGCCGCTGGACAAGTTCTAACTCCCTGAACACTGAAGCTTTCTTT; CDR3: CASSRWTSSNSLNTEAFF
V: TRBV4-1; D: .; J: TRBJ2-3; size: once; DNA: TGCGCCAGCAGCCCCGCCGACCTCACAGATACGCAGTATTTT; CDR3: CASSPADLTDTQYF
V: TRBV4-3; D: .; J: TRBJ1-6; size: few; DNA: TGCGCCAGCAGCCAAGATCGGGCACCCATGGTCCCCCTCCACTTT; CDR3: CASSQDRAPMVPLHF